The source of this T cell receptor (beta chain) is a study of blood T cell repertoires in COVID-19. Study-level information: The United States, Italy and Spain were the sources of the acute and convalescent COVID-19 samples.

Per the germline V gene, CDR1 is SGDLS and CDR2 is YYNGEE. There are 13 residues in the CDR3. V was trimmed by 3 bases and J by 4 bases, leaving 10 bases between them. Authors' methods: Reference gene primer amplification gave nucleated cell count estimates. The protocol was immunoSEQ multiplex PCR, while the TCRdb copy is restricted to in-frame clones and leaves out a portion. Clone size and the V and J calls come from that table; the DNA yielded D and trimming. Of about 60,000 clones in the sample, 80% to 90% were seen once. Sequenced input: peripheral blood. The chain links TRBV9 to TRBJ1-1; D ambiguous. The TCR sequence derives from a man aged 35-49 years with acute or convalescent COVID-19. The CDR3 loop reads CASSETESTEAFF. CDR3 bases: TGTGCCAGCAGCGAAACAGAATCCACTGAAGCTTTCTTT.